Listed here are 21 T cell receptor beta chains from one sample, sequenced in a study of PD-1 blockade in mismatch repair-deficient tumors. Assay: immunoSEQ multiplex PCR; the TCRdb copy retains only in-frame clones and omits some. The sample shows about 120,000 clones, approximately 80% of them seen only once. Sequences were derived from peripheral blood, sampled 60 weeks after starting pembrolizumab. The origin of the receptors is an adult with mismatch repair-deficient cancer.

A word on this clone: The same CDR3 can be traced to other DNA sequences in this sample. The J gene is TRBJ1-1, the V gene TRBV18; D gene ambiguous. Germline CDR1 and CDR2: KGHSH and LQKENI. The CDR3 extends over 13 amino acids. Deletions cut 2 bases from V and 0 bases from J, with 4 bases between. For the CDR3, the DNA is TGTGCCAGCTCACCAGACATGAACACTGAAGCTTTCTTT. Translating gives CASSPDMNTEAFF.

This sequence joins TRBV1 and TRBJ2-1; the listed D gene, TRBD2, was not tested against the DNA. TRBV1 is recorded as a pseudogene. The CDR3 spans 17 residues. CDR3 region: CTSSQDHPGGPFCEQFF. For the CDR3, the DNA is TGCACCAGCAGCCAAGATCATCCGGGAGGGCCGTTCTGTGAGCAGTTCTTC.

In this sample, this clone turned up many times. The chain is built from TRBV7-8 and TRBJ2-7; no clear D. Trimming left V 1 base short and J 2 bases short, with 6 bases between. Germline V gene data show CDR1 as SGHVS and CDR2 as FQNEAQ. This CDR3 is built from 13 residues. The CDR3 nucleotides are TGTGCCAGCAGCTTAGGGACCACCTACGAGCAGTACTTC. Translation: CASSLGTTYEQYF.

The V gene is TRBV2, the J gene TRBJ1-3; D gene ambiguous. The V end lost 6 bases, the J end lost 0 bases, and 6 bases lay between the germline ends. CDR3 size: 13 residues. Germline V gene lookup returns CDR1 SNHLY and CDR2 FYNNEI. The CDR3 bases are TGTGCCAGCAGGGCCGACTCTGGAAACACCATATATTTT. This sequence encodes CASRADSGNTIYF.

This clone has just one count. This chain connects TRBV7-8 to TRBJ2-4, with D perhaps TRBD1 (6 bases). The germline V and J ends were trimmed by 4 bases and 4 bases, with 11 bases remaining between them. Germline CDR1 reads SGHVS; CDR2 reads FQNEAQ. The CDR3 runs 14 residues. The CDR3 region is CASSWATGKNIQYF. The CDR3 coding sequence is TGTGCCAGCAGCTGGGCTACAGGGAAAAACATTCAGTACTTC.

The V and J genes are TRBV9 and TRBJ2-1; D is unresolved. V shed 0 bases and J shed 0 bases, with 4 bases lying between them. This CDR3 contains 14 residues. Germline V gives CDR1 SGDLS, CDR2 YYNGEE. CDR3 sequence: CASSVASSYNEQFF. CDR3 sequence (DNA): TGTGCCAGCAGCGTAGCGTCCTCCTACAATGAGCAGTTCTTC.

The chain carries TRBV6-5 and TRBJ1-1, with D perhaps TRBD1 (6 bases). CDR3 size: 14 residues. V was pared by 2 bases and J by 6 bases, with 13 bases between. The germline V gene encodes CDR1 MNHEY and CDR2 SVGAGI. CDR3 DNA sequence: TGTGCCAGCAGTTACCGGCCAGGGGAATCTGAAGCTTTCTTT. Amino acid sequence: CASSYRPGESEAFF.

In its sample, this clone was seen once. V usage is TRBV7-2 and J usage is TRBJ2-1; D gene ambiguous. The germline V gene encodes CDR1 SGHTA and CDR2 FQGNSA. V gave up 5 bases and J gave up 2 bases, with 1 base separating them. The CDR3 contains 11 residues. DNA of the CDR3: TGTGCCAGCAGCGCCTACAATGAGCAGTTCTTC. Translation: CASSAYNEQFF. The full variable domain, in which reference TRBV7-2 and TRBJ2-1 provide the parts outside the CDR3, is GAGVSQSPSNKVTEKGKDVELRCDPISGHTALYWYRQSLGQGLEFLIYFQGNSAPDKSGLPSDRFSAERTGGSVSTLTIQRTQQEDSAVYLCASSAYNEQFFGPGTRLTVL.

The rearrangement links TRBV18 to TRBJ2-3; D may correspond to TRBD1 or TRBD2 (5 bases each). This CDR3 region has 16 residues. Between the trimmed V and J ends, which lost 3 bases and 1 base, there was a span of 14 bases. CDR1 and CDR2 from the germline V gene are KGHSH and LQKENI. CDR3 bases: TGTGCCAGCTCACCTGAATTCCGGGACGGCACAGATACGCAGTATTTT. Protein sequence: CASSPEFRDGTDTQYF. Full variable domain (remainder filled in from reference TRBV18 and TRBJ2-3): NAGVMQNPRHLVRRRGQEARLRCSPMKGHSHVYWYRQLPEEGLKFMVYLQKENIIDESGMPKERFSAEFPKEGPSILRIQQVVRGDSAAYFCASSPEFRDGTDTQYFGPGTRLTVL.

The chain carries TRBV2 and TRBJ2-1; 7 positions agree with TRBD2. In germline, CDR1 is SNHLY, CDR2 FYNNEI. The V and J ends lost 7 bases and 7 bases, in that order; junction bases with no gene match: 7. The CDR3 covers 13 residues. Written as DNA, the CDR3 is TGTGCCAGCAACCAACTAGCGCCGAATGAGCAGTTCTTC. It is translated as CASNQLAPNEQFF.

V gene TRBV30 combines with J gene TRBJ2-3, with 14 bases identical to TRBD2. Germline loops: CDR1 GTSNPN, CDR2 SVGIG (reference sequence). The V segment lost 1 base and the J segment 8 bases; nucleotides outside the gene matches: 14. CDR3 length equals 18 residues. CDR3: CAWSDAGTSGGLRVTQYF. The CDR3 DNA sequence: TGTGCCTGGAGTGACGCCGGGACTAGCGGGGGCTTAAGGGTTACGCAGTATTTT.

The rearrangement uses TRBV11-2 and TRBJ2-5, with 11 bases fitting TRBD1. This CDR3 region has 15 residues. Germline V CDR1 and CDR2: SGHAT, FQNNGV. Trimming removed 2 bases from V and 5 bases from J; junction bases left unmatched: 4. The CDR3: CASSLWTGGGETQYF. Here the CDR3 DNA reads TGTGCCAGCAGCTTATGGACAGGGGGCGGGGAGACCCAGTACTTC.

The rearrangement joins TRBV5-8 to TRBJ1-5; D is uncertain. Trimming pared 1 base from V and 1 base from J, leaving 12 bases between. The germline V gene encodes CDR1 SGHTS and CDR2 YDEGEE. The CDR3 contains 16 residues. The CDR3 DNA sequence: TGTGCCAGCAGCTTGTATTCGGGGTGGAGCAATCAGCCCCAGCATTTT. Residues: CASSLYSGWSNQPQHF.

This sequence joins TRBV5-1 and TRBJ2-7, with D possibly being TRBD1 or TRBD2 (5 bases each). Trimming stripped 0 bases from V and 0 bases from J, with 16 bases between. Per the germline V gene, CDR1 is SGHRS and CDR2 is YFSETQ. CDR3 size: 17 residues. As DNA, the CDR3 is TGCGCCAGCAGCTTGGCTGGAGGTAACAGGATCTCCTACGAGCAGTACTTC. Its protein is CASSLAGGNRISYEQYF.

V and J are TRBV5-4 and TRBJ2-5; 9 positions match TRBD1. Unmatched junction bases numbered 4, after V lost 1 base and J lost 3 bases. Germline V gene data show CDR1 as SGHNT and CDR2 as YYREEE (reference sequence). The length of the CDR3 is 15 residues. In DNA form, the CDR3 reads TGTGCCAGCAGCTTGCAACAGGGGGCCGAAGAGACCCAGTACTTC. Protein sequence: CASSLQQGAEETQYF. The full variable domain, in which reference TRBV5-4 and TRBJ2-5 provide the parts outside the CDR3, is ETGVTQSPTHLIKTRGQQVTLRCSSQSGHNTVSWYQQALGQGPQFIFQYYREEENGRGNFPPRFSGLQFPNYSSELNVNALELDDSALYLCASSLQQGAEETQYFGPGTRLLVL.

The chain has TRBV9 and TRBJ2-2; D is ambiguous. The CDR3 has 16 residues. V was cut by 0 bases and J by 0 bases, with 9 bases left in between. Germline CDR1 SGDLS, CDR2 YYNGEE. The CDR3 region has the DNA TGTGCCAGCAGCGTAGCCGCGACCCCGAACACCGGGGAGCTGTTTTTT. This codes for CASSVAATPNTGELFF.

This chain joins TRBV10-1 and TRBJ1-1; no clear D gene. The CDR3 has 12 residues. CDR1 is WNHNN, CDR2 SYGVQD, per germline (reference sequence). The germline V and J ends were trimmed by 8 bases and 10 bases, with 17 bases remaining between them. The CDR3 bases are TGCGCCAGCTCTGGGCAGGACCTTGGAGCTTTCTTT. It specifies CASSGQDLGAFF.

This CDR3 is CASSWSTDTQYF. The CDR3 region has the DNA TGCGCCAGCAGCTGGAGCACAGATACGCAGTATTTT. The chain combines TRBV5-1 with TRBJ2-3; D uncertain. The CDR3 totals 12 residues. V shed 3 bases and J shed 0 bases, with 2 bases lying between them. Looked up from germline, CDR1 is SGHRS and CDR2 is YFSETQ.

This clone was found many times. This chain uses TRBV11-2 with TRBJ1-2, with D perhaps TRBD1 (5 bases). The CDR3 is 13 amino acids. Per germline, CDR1 SGHAT and CDR2 FQNNGV. V lost 7 bases and J 4 bases, leaving 13 bases between the germline ends. CDR3 in amino acids: CASTGGGFYGYTF. The DNA of the CDR3 is TGTGCCAGCACCGGGGGGGGATTCTATGGCTACACCTTC.

The chain is built from TRBV14 and TRBJ1-1, with D unclear. CDR1 and CDR2 (germline): SGHDN, FVKESK. The CDR3 extends over 11 amino acids. Deletions cut 1 base from V and 8 bases from J, with 5 bases between. CDR3 DNA sequence: TGTGCCAGCAGCCAAGGGTCAGAAGCTTTCTTT. As protein: CASSQGSEAFF.

The gene calls are TRBV11-3 and TRBJ1-3; D unclear. The CDR3 is made up of 15 amino acids. Germline CDR1 and CDR2: SGHNT and YENEEA. V gave up 2 bases and J gave up 2 bases, with 10 bases separating them. The CDR3 bases are TGTGCCAGCAGCTTACTTTCGGGAACTGGAAACACCATATATTTT. Its translation: CASSLLSGTGNTIYF.